This paragraph reports one T cell receptor beta chain. The sample comes from a study of blood T cell repertoires in COVID-19. Study-level information: COVID-19 samples collected from the United States, Italy and Spain covered acute and convalescent phases. Nucleic acid was either cDNA or gDNA, and it came from T cells, B-cell-depleted T cells, or PBMCs.

In the authors' methods: Amplification of reference gene primers was used by the study to estimate nucleated cell counts. TCRdb's table, derived via immunoSEQ multiplex PCR, lists solely in-frame clones and lacks some. For V, J and clone size, that table is used; D and trimming come from the DNA. This table holds a few hundred thousand clones, about 82% found once. Germline-derived CDR1 and CDR2 are MNHEY and SVGAGI. This CDR3 has 13 residues. V gave up 4 bases and J gave up 6 bases; unmatched junction bases: 1. Input material: peripheral blood. The chain is built from TRBV6-5 and TRBJ2-2; 8 positions match TRBD2. The sequence was collected from a human donor in a cohort sampled during active COVID-19. The CDR3 DNA is TGTGCCAGCAGTTTGGGACTAGCCGGGGAGCTGTTTTTT. Amino acid sequence: CASSLGLAGELFF.